These 18 T cell receptor beta chains came from one sample sequenced in a study of blood T cell repertoires in COVID-19. TCRdb's table, derived via immunoSEQ multiplex PCR, lists solely in-frame clones and lacks some. The repertoire holds more than 200,000 clones, with just over 85% as singletons. Sequencing was performed on peripheral blood. Every receptor here comes from a man over 45 with COVID-19, enrolled during active disease.

The chain is built from TRBV6-1 and TRBJ1-2; D is unclear. CDR3 length: 16 amino acids. Trimming removed 1 base from V and 3 bases from J, with 15 bases in between. Germline-derived CDR1 and CDR2 are MNHNS and SASEGT. This chain's CDR3 is CASSEGETLPHYGYTF. In DNA, the CDR3 is TGTGCCAGCAGTGAAGGGGAGACTCTTCCCCACTATGGCTACACCTTC.

The chain recombines TRBV5-1 with TRBJ2-7, with D possibly matching TRBD1 (6 bases). The CDR3 extends over 14 amino acids. Trimming took off 3 bases at V and 2 bases at J, with 12 bases between the two ends. Germline CDR1 reads SGHRS; CDR2 reads YFSETQ. CDR3 protein: CASSYGQSPYEQYF. The DNA for the CDR3 is TGCGCCAGCAGCTATGGACAGAGCCCCTACGAGCAGTACTTC.

CDR3 loop: CASSSWTGPNTGELFF. CDR3 sequence (DNA): TGTGCCAGCAGTTCCTGGACAGGTCCGAACACCGGGGAGCTGTTTTTT. J is TRBJ2-2 and V is TRBV28; TRBD1 matches 7 bases. CDR3 length: 16 residues. Losses at the gene ends were 4 bases for V and 0 bases for J; bases not matched to a gene: 5. Per the germline V gene, CDR1 is MDHEN and CDR2 is SYDVKM.

Concerning this clone: In the same sample, other DNA sequences code for this CDR3. The chain uses TRBV20-1 and TRBJ2-7, with a tentative D call TRBD1 (6 bases). The germline V gene has CDR1 DFQATT and CDR2 SNEGSKA (reference sequence). The CDR3 loop spans 11 amino acids. Trimming pared 6 bases from V and 2 bases from J, leaving 8 bases between. The DNA for the CDR3 is TGCAGTGCCAGGGACACCTACGAGCAGTACTTC. Translating gives CSARDTYEQYF.

The chain couples TRBV3-1 (or the pseudogene TRBV3-2) to TRBJ1-2; a weak D match, TRBD1 (6 bases). Germline V gene lookup returns CDR1 LGHDT and CDR2 YNNKEL (reference sequence). V was cut by 5 bases and J by 8 bases, with 18 bases left in between. The CDR3 extends over 14 amino acids. CDR3 residues: CASSSQGKTRGYTF. Here the CDR3 DNA reads TGTGCCAGCAGCTCCCAGGGGAAGACGCGGGGCTACACCTTC.

This clone occurred once. The rearrangement joins TRBV18 to TRBJ2-7; 11 bases fit TRBD2. The trim removed 5 bases at V and 4 bases at J, leaving 1 base unmatched. The CDR3 is 13 residues long. CDR1 is KGHSH, CDR2 LQKENI, per germline. The CDR3 DNA reads TGTGCCAGCTCAGGGACTAGCGGTTACGAGCAGTACTTC. It translates to CASSGTSGYEQYF.

This clone has just a few counts. CDR3 DNA: TGTGCCATCAGTGGGCTAGACAGCGAGCAGTACTTC. Residues: CAISGLDSEQYF. The chain couples TRBV10-3 to TRBJ2-7; D possibly corresponds to TRBD1 (5 bases). Trimming cost V 4 bases and J 6 bases, with 10 bases left between them. The CDR3 loop spans 12 amino acids. The germline gives CDR1 ENHRY, CDR2 SYGVKD.

The chain couples TRBV10-3 to TRBJ1-1; D gene ambiguous. Trimming stripped 4 bases from V and 1 base from J, with 13 bases between. Germline V gene lookup returns CDR1 ENHRY and CDR2 SYGVKD. The CDR3 covers 15 residues. CDR3 sequence (DNA): TGTGCCATCAGTGGCTACGAGGGCTCGAACACTGAAGCTTTCTTT. Translated: CAISGYEGSNTEAFF.

The V call is TRBV4-3, the J call TRBJ1-1; possible D gene TRBD1, 5 bases. Germline assignment: CDR1 LGHNA and CDR2 YSLEER. The V end lost 0 bases, the J end lost 11 bases, and 13 bases lay between the germline ends. CDR3 size: 13 residues. The CDR3 DNA is TGCGCCAGCAGCCAAGAAACAGGCCTCCTGGCTTTCTTT. This encodes CASSQETGLLAFF.

V is TRBV20-1 and J is TRBJ2-1, with 8 bases fitting TRBD2. Unmatched junction bases numbered 8, after V lost 3 bases and J lost 7 bases. The CDR3 is 14 amino acids. Per the germline V gene, CDR1 is DFQATT and CDR2 is SNEGSKA (reference sequence). The CDR3 is CSASIVLAANEQFF. The CDR3 nucleotides are TGCAGTGCTAGTATCGTACTAGCGGCAAATGAGCAGTTCTTC.

The chain couples TRBV19 to TRBJ2-6; TRBD2 matches at 9 bases. The CDR3 is 19 amino acids. The germline V gene has CDR1 LNHDA and CDR2 SQIVND (reference sequence). The trim removed 1 base at V and 2 bases at J, leaving 9 bases unmatched. The CDR3 reads CASSIARMRGGAGANVLTF. The CDR3 DNA is TGTGCCAGTAGTATAGCCCGGATGCGGGGGGGCGCTGGGGCCAACGTCCTGACTTTC.

The V call is TRBV3-1 (or the pseudogene TRBV3-2), the J call TRBJ2-1; maybe TRBD2 (5 bases). The CDR3 runs 13 residues. Germline lookup yields CDR1 LGHDT and CDR2 YNNKEL (reference sequence). With 4 bases removed from V and 15 bases from J, the gap between germline ends came to 19 bases. The DNA of the CDR3 is TGTGCCAGCAGCCTTCAGGCGGGCAGGTCGACGTTCTTC. Translating it yields CASSLQAGRSTFF.

The chain is built from TRBV19 and TRBJ1-1, with a weak D call TRBD1 (6 bases). Germline values: CDR1 LNHDA, CDR2 SQIVND (reference sequence). There are 12 residues in the CDR3. V lost 5 bases and J 8 bases, leaving 12 bases between the germline ends. In nucleotides, the CDR3 is TGTGCCAGTAGTCCAGGGACAATCGAAGCTTTCTTT. It codes for CASSPGTIEAFF.

The chain uses TRBV12-5 and TRBJ1-1; perhaps TRBD1 as D (6 bases). The V and J ends lost 6 bases and 0 bases respectively, with 14 bases between them. CDR1 is LGHNT and CDR2 is FRNRAP in the germline V gene. This CDR3 contains 15 residues. The CDR3 nucleotides are TGTGCTAGTGGATCCCCCGGGACACTGAACACTGAAGCTTTCTTT. This gives the protein CASGSPGTLNTEAFF. Combining the CDR3 with reference TRBV12-5 and TRBJ1-1 gives the whole variable domain DARVTQTPRHKVTEMGQEVTMRCQPILGHNTVFWYRQTMMQGLELLAYFRNRAPLDDSGMPKDRFSAEMPDATLATLKIQPSEPRDSAVYFCASGSPGTLNTEAFFGQGTRLTVV.

This clone was detected only a few times. The chain couples TRBV12-3 or TRBV12-4 to TRBJ1-1; possible D gene TRBD1, 5 bases. The CDR3 contains 13 residues. V shed 3 bases and J shed 7 bases, with 12 bases lying between them. CDR3 residues: CASSLVQGDEAFF. The CDR3 DNA reads TGTGCCAGCAGTTTGGTCCAGGGCGATGAAGCTTTCTTT.

Worth noting for this clone: The junction shows a germline mismatch at one end, possibly a read error. The genes are TRBV5-1 and TRBJ2-7; 12 bases line up with TRBD1. The germline V gene has CDR1 SGHRS and CDR2 YFSETQ. This CDR3 contains 16 residues. Written as DNA, the CDR3 is TGCGCCCGCAGGACGACCGGGGGACAGGGGGCACGAGAGCAGTACTTC. The encoded protein is CARRTTGGQGAREQYF.

The chain employs TRBV27 and TRBJ2-2, with 12 bases that match TRBD2. The V gene's germline CDR1 is MNHEY and CDR2 SMNVEV (reference sequence). V lost 6 bases and J lost 4; bases outside the gene matches: 12. The CDR3 loop spans 18 amino acids. CDR3 residues: CASSGTLLAGGVTGELFF. CDR3 bases: TGTGCCAGCAGCGGCACCCTCCTAGCGGGGGGGGTCACCGGGGAGCTGTTTTTT.

Worth noting for this clone: Other DNA sequences in the sample encode the same CDR3. The chain joins TRBV15 to TRBJ2-3; unclear D gene. Germline V lookup: CDR1 LNHNV, CDR2 YYDKDF (reference sequence). The V gene lost 0 bases and the J gene lost 3 bases, with 7 bases spanning the gap. The CDR3 totals 14 residues. CDR3 sequence: CATSRDRGTDTQYF. The DNA for the CDR3 is TGTGCCACCAGCAGAGATCGAGGTACAGATACGCAGTATTTT.